By sample share, the clone carrying this T cell receptor (beta chain) is medium-sized (0.01 to 0.1%). The sample comes from a study of tumor and adjacent non-tumor tissue in lung cancer. Per the germline V gene, CDR1 is MGHRA and CDR2 is YSYEKL. J lost 2 bases, V lost 2 bases, and 3 bases had no gene match. This CDR3 spans 16 amino acids. Three rounds of nested PCR, following a modified ARM-PCR protocol, produced the TCRbeta library. TCRdb re-called the multiplex PCR reads through MiXCR, storing one row per CDR3 protein. Among about 86,000 distinct CDR3 sequences listed, roughly three quarters were seen once. This sample's RNA came from whole unsorted tissue. This non-tumor lung sample came from over 3 cm beyond the tumor edge.

The chain is built from TRBV4-1 and TRBJ2-3; 11 bases match TRBD2. The TCR comes from a woman aged 45-60 years with non-small cell lung cancer. Material for sequencing was distant non-tumor lung tissue. CDR3 in DNA: TGCGCCAGCAGCCAATCACTAGCGGGGGACACAGATACGCAGTATTTT. It yields the protein CASSQSLAGDTDTQYF.